Following are 29 T cell receptor beta chains from one sample sequenced in a study of kidney transplant recipient with SARS-CoV-2 infection (dated by TCRdb to the early 2020s). The sequencer listed for this sample is Illumina MiSeq. TCRdb reanalyzed the raw reads on its own, using fastp at Q25 for trimming and MiXCR for clone calling, and kept in-frame beta chains. Every distinct CDR3 protein forms one entry, paired with its most common genes and DNA. The sample has approximately 250,000 distinct CDR3 sequences on record, 25% to 35% of them singletons. Jointly, the top ten make up less than 8.5% of the sample. The time point label here, explained by the study, means: pre-pandemic baseline sample and day 111 after first positive SARS-CoV-2 test. Specimen: a blood sample, collected at baseline and on roughly day 120 from a kidney transplant recipient. The origin of the receptors is a male patient in his thirties who had COVID-19 and was a kidney transplant recipient. Post transplant, some T cells may arise from the graft donor.

The table lists this clonotype with a few counts. The chain couples TRBV7-2 to TRBJ2-3; 11 nucleotides line up with TRBD2. This CDR3 is 16 amino acids long. After removal of 5 bases from V and 2 bases from J, the junction contained 6 bases not matched to a gene. Germline-derived CDR1 and CDR2 are SGHTA and FQGNSA. Here the CDR3 reads CASSGGLAGPTDTQYF. CDR3 sequence (DNA): TGTGCCAGCAGCGGCGGACTAGCGGGCCCCACAGATACGCAGTATTTT.

Details on this clonotype: A junction boundary mismatches the germline segment, possibly from a read error. This chain joins TRBV3-1 and TRBJ1-2; unclear D gene. The length of the CDR3 is 17 residues. In germline, CDR1 is LGHDT, CDR2 YNNKEL (reference sequence). The CDR3 nucleotides are TGTGCCAGCAGCATCACCAACACCCTTCGAAAGACCTATGGCTGCACCTTC. This sequence encodes CASSITNTLRKTYGCTF.

This sequence joins TRBV19 and TRBJ1-5; D unresolved. V was pared by 9 bases and J by 1 base, with 13 bases between. The CDR3 extends over 14 amino acids. Germline V lookup: CDR1 LNHDA, CDR2 SQIVND (reference sequence). The chain's CDR3 is CASRDWKSNQPQHF. The CDR3 DNA sequence: TGTGCCAGCCGCGATTGGAAGAGCAATCAGCCCCAGCATTTT.

This clonotype appeared many times. The genes are TRBV3-1 and TRBJ1-6, with D possibly TRBD1 on 5 matching bases. Deletions cut 1 base from V and 7 bases from J, with 11 bases between. This CDR3 comprises 15 residues. Germline V gene sequence: CDR1 LGHDT, CDR2 YNNKEL (reference sequence). The CDR3 coding sequence is TGTGCCAGCAGCCAAGCGCACAGGACCAATTCACCCCTCCACTTT. Its protein product is CASSQAHRTNSPLHF.

A word on this clonotype: Since a much larger clone is just one base distant, this may be a read error. The V gene is TRBV7-9, the J gene TRBJ2-1; 10 bases fit TRBD2. CDR3 length equals 16 residues. Germline V gene data show CDR1 as SEHNR and CDR2 as FQNEAQ (reference sequence). The CDR3 region is CAGSFETSGPYNEQFF. DNA for the CDR3: TGTGCCGGCAGCTTTGAGACTAGCGGGCCTTACAATGAGCAGTTCTTC.

A word on this clonotype: A much larger clonotype is one base distant, so this may be a read error. The V gene is TRBV12-3 or TRBV12-4, the J gene TRBJ2-7; D is possibly TRBD2 (5 bases). CDR3 length: 12 amino acids. Here the CDR3 reads CVSSSGLYEQYF. DNA for the CDR3: TGTGTCAGCAGTTCCGGACTGTACGAGCAGTACTTC.

At least ten counts were recorded for this clonotype. The chain combines TRBV6-4 with TRBJ1-3, with D perhaps TRBD1 (5 bases). V lost 7 bases and J 0 bases, leaving 28 bases between the germline ends. The CDR3 contains 20 residues. The germline gives CDR1 MRHNA, CDR2 SNTAGT. The CDR3 loop reads CASTRLPQQFGAASGNTIYF. The DNA for the CDR3 is TGTGCCAGCACCCGACTCCCCCAACAATTTGGGGCCGCCTCTGGAAACACCATATATTTT.

Concerning this clonotype itself: A much larger clonotype is one base distant, so this may be a read error. V and J are TRBV5-1 and TRBJ1-2, with D unclear. The V end was cut by 6 bases, the J end by 4 bases, with 22 bases between. This CDR3 is built from 16 residues. Germline CDR1 is SGHRS and CDR2 is YFSETQ. CDR3 bases: TGCGCCAGCAAACCCGGATCGGTTCGAAAGACCTATGGCTACACCTTC. This codes for CASKPGSVRKTYGYTF.

This clonotype has a count of ten or more. The chain has TRBV24-1 and TRBJ2-2; the match to TRBD1 covers 7 bases. With V trimmed by 9 bases and J by 2 bases, 5 bases remained unmatched. The germline CDR1 and CDR2 sequences are KGHDR and SFDVKD. This CDR3 comprises 14 residues. CDR3 bases: TGTGCCACCCGGGGACAGTATAACACCGGGGAGCTGTTTTTT. This translates into CATRGQYNTGELFF.

This clonotype was seen ten or more times. V usage is TRBV4-1 and J usage is TRBJ2-7; 9 bases fit TRBD2. This CDR3 contains 16 residues. The germline V gene has CDR1 MGHRA and CDR2 YSYEKL. Trimming at V came to 1 base and at J to 0 bases, leaving 4 bases not matched to a gene. DNA of the CDR3: TGCGCCAGCAGCCAAGGATCTAGCGGGGTCTCCTACGAGCAGTACTTC. It specifies CASSQGSSGVSYEQYF.

This clonotype was found many times. The CDR3 sequence: CASTPSWWRMNTEAFF. DNA of the CDR3: TGTGCCAGCACCCCTTCGTGGTGGCGCATGAACACTGAAGCTTTCTTT. The genes are TRBV6-5 and TRBJ1-1; D ambiguous. V lost 7 bases, J lost 0 bases, and 18 bases lay in between. This CDR3 has 16 residues. The germline CDR1 and CDR2 sequences are MNHEY and SVGAGI.

This clonotype has at least ten counts. V and J are TRBV11-2 and TRBJ2-2; D unclear. In germline, CDR1 is SGHAT, CDR2 FQNNGV. Trimming cost V 6 bases and J 1 base, with 9 bases left between them. The CDR3 is 14 amino acids. CDR3 DNA sequence: TGTGCCAGCAGTGAAAAGGGGAACACCGGGGAGCTGTTTTTT. It codes for CASSEKGNTGELFF.

The chain combines TRBV10-2 with TRBJ2-3; 10 nucleotides align to TRBD2. Germline V gene data show CDR1 as WSHSY and CDR2 as SAAADI. J lost 2 bases, V lost 10 bases, and 6 bases had no gene match. CDR3 length: 14 amino acids. CDR3 sequence reads: CAKTLAGDTDTQYF. The DNA of the CDR3 is TGCGCCAAGACTCTAGCGGGAGACACAGATACGCAGTATTTT.

In regard to this clonotype: This may be a read error: a much more frequent sequence differs by one nucleotide. The V and J genes are TRBV5-4 and TRBJ2-2; no clear D. CDR1 is SGHNT, CDR2 YYREEE, per germline (reference sequence). The V gene lost 4 bases and the J gene lost 4 bases, with 8 bases spanning the gap. The CDR3 contains 13 residues. The CDR3 loop is CASSLNATGELFF. In DNA, the CDR3 is TGTGCCAGCAGCCTCAATGCCACCGGGGAGCTGTTTTTT.

This clonotype was picked up many times. V gene TRBV5-4 combines with J gene TRBJ1-2; the D is unclear. CDR1 is SGHNT and CDR2 is YYREEE in the germline V gene (reference sequence). Trimming stripped 7 bases from V and 4 bases from J, with 23 bases between. The CDR3 spans 16 residues. The CDR3 nucleotides are TGTGCCAGCCTAAACACCGTACCAGGAAAGACCTATGGCTACACCTTC. This gives the protein CASLNTVPGKTYGYTF.

In the case of this clonotype: A much larger clone lies a single base off, so this may be a read error. The chain has TRBV25-1 and TRBJ1-2; D is ambiguous. The CDR3 runs 17 residues. The ends were cut back, 3 bases at V and 4 bases at J, with 21 bases in the middle. CDR1 and CDR2 (germline): MGHDK, SYGVNS. The CDR3 protein is CASSELRELGRTYGYTF. The CDR3 bases are TGTGCCAGCAGTGAGCTACGAGAACTGGGAAGGACCTATGGCTACACCTTC.

The table lists this clonotype with many counts. The V call is TRBV12-3 or TRBV12-4, the J call TRBJ2-7; perhaps D is TRBD1 or TRBD2 (5 bases each). This CDR3 comprises 16 residues. The ends were cut back, 8 bases at V and 2 bases at J, with 22 bases in the middle. CDR3 loop: CASPPRGLRVPYEQYF. The CDR3 DNA follows: TGTGCCAGCCCCCCAAGGGGTCTGCGGGTCCCCTACGAGCAGTACTTC.

Many counts were recorded for this clonotype. This chain links TRBV20-1 with TRBJ2-7; D remains ambiguous. The CDR3 is 11 amino acids. CDR1 and CDR2 from the germline V gene are DFQATT and SNEGSKA (reference sequence). V was shortened by 2 bases and J by 3 bases, with 5 bases between the two germline ends. The CDR3 DNA is TGCAGTGCTAGACAGGACTACGAGCAGTACTTC. Translation: CSARQDYEQYF.

At least ten counts were recorded for this clonotype. V usage is TRBV19 and J usage is TRBJ1-4; D ambiguous. V was pared by 4 bases and J by 6 bases, with 9 bases between. Germline CDR1 reads LNHDA; CDR2 reads SQIVND (reference sequence). The CDR3 consists of 13 residues. The CDR3: CASSNGLYEKLFF. The CDR3 region has the DNA TGTGCCAGTAGTAACGGACTATATGAAAAACTGTTTTTT. The full variable domain, in which reference TRBV19 and TRBJ1-4 provide the parts outside the CDR3, is DGGITQSPKYLFRKEGQNVTLSCEQNLNHDAMYWYRQDPGQGLRLIYYSQIVNDFQKGDIAEGYSVSREKKESFPLTVTSAQKNPTAFYLCASSNGLYEKLFFGSGTQLSVL.

This clonotype appeared once. This may come from a read error, since a much larger clone is one base off. CDR3: CASSEISGTAAYEQYF. The DNA of the CDR3 is TGTGCCAGCAGCGAAATCAGCGGAACGGCGGCCTACGAGCAGTACTTC. The chain is built from TRBV7-6 and TRBJ2-7; D is perhaps TRBD2 (5 bases). This CDR3 spans 16 amino acids. V was trimmed by 5 bases and J by 2 bases, leaving 19 bases between them. Germline V gene lookup returns CDR1 SGHVS and CDR2 FNYEAQ.

The sample holds many counts of this clonotype. A read error may produce the germline difference seen at one junction end. CDR3 loop: CASSLLGGELFF. The CDR3 coding sequence is TGTGCCAGCAGCTTATTGGGCGGGGAGCTGTTTTTT. The chain couples TRBV28 to TRBJ2-2; no clear D. The CDR3 extends over 12 amino acids. Germline CDR1 MDHEN, CDR2 SYDVKM.

The chain has TRBV7-9 and TRBJ2-3, with 8 bases fitting TRBD2. This CDR3 spans 17 amino acids. The trim removed 5 bases at V and 0 bases at J, leaving 10 bases unmatched. Germline V CDR1 and CDR2: SEHNR, FQNEAQ (reference sequence). The CDR3 is CASSPKTGRASTDTQYF. The CDR3 nucleotides read TGTGCCAGCAGCCCCAAGACCGGGAGGGCTAGCACAGATACGCAGTATTTT.

This clonotype has more than one count but fewer than ten. The junction departs from the called germline gene at one end, perhaps through a read error. The chain recombines TRBV6-6 with TRBJ2-3; TRBD1 agrees at 8 bases. The CDR3 has 19 residues. Looked up from germline, CDR1 is MNHNY and CDR2 is SVGAGI (reference sequence). The CDR3 spells CASSYFPRPGQASTDTQYF. DNA for the CDR3: TGTGCCAGCAGCTACTTTCCCCGCCCGGGACAGGCTAGCACAGATACGCAGTATTTT.

This clonotype was recorded at least ten times. The gene calls are TRBV9 and TRBJ1-1; 7 bases align to TRBD1. The CDR3 runs 16 residues. The V gene's germline CDR1 is SGDLS and CDR2 YYNGEE. With V trimmed by 3 bases and J by 7 bases, 15 bases remained unmatched. In DNA form, the CDR3 reads TGTGCCAGCAGCGCCAGACAGGGCCCCCTTGGTGGTGAAGCTTTCTTT. It codes for CASSARQGPLGGEAFF. Drawing the rest from reference TRBV9 and TRBJ1-1, the complete variable domain is DSGVTQTPKHLITATGQRVTLRCSPRSGDLSVYWYQQSLDQGLQFLIQYYNGEERAKGNILERFSAQQFPDLHSELNLSSLELGDSALYFCASSARQGPLGGEAFFGQGTRLTVV.

This clonotype occurred many times. V gene TRBV5-1 combines with J gene TRBJ2-1; TRBD1 matches at 10 bases. The CDR3 spans 16 residues. The germline CDR1 and CDR2 sequences are SGHRS and YFSETQ. V was pared by 4 bases and J by 6 bases, with 10 bases of the junction left unmatched. The CDR3 here is CASSGSGTGALNEQFF. In DNA form, the CDR3 reads TGCGCCAGCAGCGGTTCGGGGACAGGGGCCCTCAATGAGCAGTTCTTC. Together with reference TRBV5-1 and TRBJ2-1, the CDR3 gives the full variable domain: KAGVTQTPRYLIKTRGQQVTLSCSPISGHRSVSWYQQTPGQGLQFLFEYFSETQRNKGNFPGRFSGRQFSNSRSEMNVSTLELGDSALYLCASSGSGTGALNEQFFGPGTRLTVL.

This clonotype was detected ten times or more. The V and J genes are TRBV7-6 and TRBJ2-3; D might be TRBD1 (6 bases). Trimming shortened V by 1 base and J by 0 bases, and 11 bases separated the two germline ends. Germline CDR1 reads SGHVS; CDR2 reads FNYEAQ. This CDR3 spans 16 amino acids. The CDR3 sequence is CASSLEQGLSTDTQYF. DNA for the CDR3: TGTGCCAGCAGCTTAGAGCAGGGGCTAAGCACAGATACGCAGTATTTT.

A word on this clonotype: This may arise from a read error, as a much more abundant clone is one base away. This chain uses TRBV10-1 with TRBJ1-2; D is unclear. The CDR3 contains 17 residues. The germline V gene encodes CDR1 WNHNN and CDR2 SYGVQD (reference sequence). CDR3 in DNA: TGCGCCAGCAGTTGCTCTAAAAGATCGCGAAAGACCTATGGCCACACCTTC. This translates into CASSCSKRSRKTYGHTF.

The CDR3 is CASSLVASGRGWGKDTQYF. CDR3 DNA sequence: TGTGCCAGCAGCTTAGTGGCTAGCGGGAGAGGATGGGGGAAGGATACGCAGTATTTT. The chain carries TRBV7-2 and TRBJ2-3; 10 positions match TRBD2. Germline V gives CDR1 SGHTA, CDR2 FQGNSA. This CDR3 comprises 19 residues. The V segment lost 1 base and the J segment 6 bases; nucleotides outside the gene matches: 16.

This clonotype has at least ten counts. The rearrangement joins TRBV4-2 to TRBJ1-2, with 9 bases matching TRBD1. This CDR3 has 16 residues. Germline assignment: CDR1 LGHNA and CDR2 YNFKEQ. V was clipped by 2 bases and J by 3 bases; unmatched bases: 7. As DNA, the CDR3 is TGTGCCAGCAGCCAACCCGGCAGGGACAGGGACTATGGCTACACCTTC. Encoded protein: CASSQPGRDRDYGYTF.